The clone carrying this TCR beta chain has just a few counts. No antigen is known for it. The data stem from a study of identical twins. Unique molecular identifiers were present on cDNA, and template switching added a universal primer site. One entry per CDR3 protein, called by TCRdb with MiXCR from the 5' RACE reads. The table lists some 790,000 distinct CDR3 sequences, approximately 18% of them singletons, with over 10% in the top ten. Looked up from germline, CDR1 is SGHVS and CDR2 is FNYEAQ. Deletions cut 5 bases from V and 3 bases from J, with 16 bases between. The length of the CDR3 is 15 residues. General study findings and limits: Insertions were fewer in abundant cord blood beta clonotypes, whereas memory repertoires showed none of this pattern. Excess sharing between twins was weaker in beta out-of-frame sequences.

The same data also went into a second study, on T cells expressing NK-cell markers. This second study says: The eight sequenced donors comprised seven who were HCMV-seropositive and one who was seronegative.

This sequence joins TRBV7-6 and TRBJ2-5; D possibly corresponds to TRBD1 (5 bases). The sequence derives from a woman under 30 in good health. The material sequenced was PBMCs. Here the CDR3 reads CASSPKLQVKETQYF. The CDR3 coding sequence is TGTGCCAGCAGCCCAAAGTTACAGGTTAAAGAGACCCAGTACTTC. Variable domain in full (rest from reference TRBV7-6 and TRBJ2-5): GAGVSQSPRYKVTKRGQDVALRCDPISGHVSLYWYRQALGQGPEFLTYFNYEAQQDKSGLPNDRFSAERPEGSISTLTIQRTEQRDSAMYRCASSPKLQVKETQYFGPGTRLLVL.